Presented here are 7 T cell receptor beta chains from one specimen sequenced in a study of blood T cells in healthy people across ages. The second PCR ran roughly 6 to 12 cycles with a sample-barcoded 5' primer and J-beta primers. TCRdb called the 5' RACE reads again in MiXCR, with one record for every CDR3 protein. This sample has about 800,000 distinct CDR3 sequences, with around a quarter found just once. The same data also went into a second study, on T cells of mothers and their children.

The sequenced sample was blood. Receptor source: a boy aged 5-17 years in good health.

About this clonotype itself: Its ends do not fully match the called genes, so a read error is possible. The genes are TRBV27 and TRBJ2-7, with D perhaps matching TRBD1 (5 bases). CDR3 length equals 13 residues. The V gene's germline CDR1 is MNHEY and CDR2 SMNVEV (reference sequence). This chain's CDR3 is CAGSFGAIYEQYF. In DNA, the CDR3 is TGTGCCGGCAGTTTTGGGGCAATCTACGAGCAGTACTTC.

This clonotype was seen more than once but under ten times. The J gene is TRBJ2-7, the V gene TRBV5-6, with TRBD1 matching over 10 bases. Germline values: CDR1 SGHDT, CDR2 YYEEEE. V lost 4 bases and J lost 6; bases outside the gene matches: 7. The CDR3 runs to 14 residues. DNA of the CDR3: TGTGCCAGCAGCGGCCGGGACAGGGGATTCGAGCAGTACTTC. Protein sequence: CASSGRDRGFEQYF. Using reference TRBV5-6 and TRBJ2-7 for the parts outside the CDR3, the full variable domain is DAGVTQSPTHLIKTRGQQVTLRCSPKSGHDTVSWYQQALGQGPQFIFQYYEEEERQRGNFPDRFSGHQFPNYSSELNVNALLLGDSALYLCASSGRDRGFEQYFGPGTRLTVT.

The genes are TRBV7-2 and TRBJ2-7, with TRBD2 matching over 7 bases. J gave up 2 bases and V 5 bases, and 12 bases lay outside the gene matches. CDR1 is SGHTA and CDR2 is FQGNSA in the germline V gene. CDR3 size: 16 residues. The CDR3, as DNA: TGTGCCAGCAGCCGGTCACGGGGACTAAGTCCCTACGAGCAGTACTTC. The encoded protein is CASSRSRGLSPYEQYF. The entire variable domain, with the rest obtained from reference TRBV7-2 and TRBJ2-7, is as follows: GAGVSQSPSNKVTEKGKDVELRCDPISGHTALYWYRQSLGQGLEFLIYFQGNSAPDKSGLPSDRFSAERTGGSVSTLTIQRTQQEDSAVYLCASSRSRGLSPYEQYFGPGTRLTVT.

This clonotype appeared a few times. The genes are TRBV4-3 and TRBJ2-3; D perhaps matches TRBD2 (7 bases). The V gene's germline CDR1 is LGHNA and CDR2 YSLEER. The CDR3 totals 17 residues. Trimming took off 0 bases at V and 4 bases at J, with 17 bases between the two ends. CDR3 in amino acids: CASSQDYAGAPPDTQYF. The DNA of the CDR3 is TGCGCCAGCAGCCAAGATTACGCGGGGGCTCCACCAGATACGCAGTATTTT.

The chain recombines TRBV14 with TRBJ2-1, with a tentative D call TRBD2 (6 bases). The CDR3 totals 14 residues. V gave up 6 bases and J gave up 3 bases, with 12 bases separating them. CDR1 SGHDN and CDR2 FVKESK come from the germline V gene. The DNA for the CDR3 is TGTGCCAGCAGTCTCGGGAGCTTCTACAATGAGCAGTTCTTC. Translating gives CASSLGSFYNEQFF.

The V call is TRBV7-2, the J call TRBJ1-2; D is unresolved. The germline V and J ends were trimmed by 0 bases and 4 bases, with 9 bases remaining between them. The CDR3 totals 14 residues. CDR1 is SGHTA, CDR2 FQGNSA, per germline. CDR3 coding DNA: TGTGCCAGCAGCTTAGCTGCCAGTACCTATGGCTACACCTTC. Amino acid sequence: CASSLAASTYGYTF.

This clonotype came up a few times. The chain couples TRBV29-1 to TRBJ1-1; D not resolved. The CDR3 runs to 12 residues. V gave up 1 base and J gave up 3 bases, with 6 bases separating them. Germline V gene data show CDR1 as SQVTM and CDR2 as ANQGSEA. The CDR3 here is CSVEGLYTEAFF. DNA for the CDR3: TGCAGCGTTGAAGGGCTTTACACTGAAGCTTTCTTT.